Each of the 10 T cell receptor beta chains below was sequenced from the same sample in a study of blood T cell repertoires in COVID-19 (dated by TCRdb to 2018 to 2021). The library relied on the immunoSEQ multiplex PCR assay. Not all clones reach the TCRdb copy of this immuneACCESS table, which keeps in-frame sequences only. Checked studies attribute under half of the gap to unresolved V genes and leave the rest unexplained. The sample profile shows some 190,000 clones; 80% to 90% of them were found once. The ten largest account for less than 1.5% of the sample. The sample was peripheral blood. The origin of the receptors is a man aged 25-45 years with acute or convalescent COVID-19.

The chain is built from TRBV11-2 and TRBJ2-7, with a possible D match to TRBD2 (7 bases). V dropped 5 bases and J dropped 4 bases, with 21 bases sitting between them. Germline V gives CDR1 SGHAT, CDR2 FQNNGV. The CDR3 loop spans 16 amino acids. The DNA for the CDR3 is TGTGCCAGCAGCACTCCCCCCGGCAGGGGAGGGTACGAGCAGTACTTC. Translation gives CASSTPPGRGGYEQYF. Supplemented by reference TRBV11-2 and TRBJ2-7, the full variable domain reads EAGVAQSPRYKIIEKRQSVAFWCNPISGHATLYWYQQILGQGPKLLIQFQNNGVVDDSQLPKDRFSAERLKGVDSTLKIQPAKLEDSAVYLCASSTPPGRGGYEQYFGPGTRLTVT.

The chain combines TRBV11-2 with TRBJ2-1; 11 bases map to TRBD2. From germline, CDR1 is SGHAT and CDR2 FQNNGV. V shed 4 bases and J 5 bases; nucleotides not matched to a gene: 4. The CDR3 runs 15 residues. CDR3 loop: CASSSGTSGNNEQFF. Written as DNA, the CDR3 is TGTGCCAGCAGCTCAGGGACTAGCGGAAACAATGAGCAGTTCTTC.

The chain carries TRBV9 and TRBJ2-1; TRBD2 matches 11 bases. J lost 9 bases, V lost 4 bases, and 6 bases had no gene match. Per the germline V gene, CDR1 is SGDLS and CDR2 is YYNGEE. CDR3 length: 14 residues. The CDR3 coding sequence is TGTGCCAGCAGCAGGACTGGGACTAGCGGTGAGCAGTTCTTC. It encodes CASSRTGTSGEQFF.

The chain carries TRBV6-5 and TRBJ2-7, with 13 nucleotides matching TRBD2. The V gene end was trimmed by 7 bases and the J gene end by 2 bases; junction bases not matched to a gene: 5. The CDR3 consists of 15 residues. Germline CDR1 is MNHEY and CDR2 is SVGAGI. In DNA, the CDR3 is TGTGCCAGCACGACTAGCGGGGGGATGCCCTACGAGCAGTACTTC. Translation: CASTTSGGMPYEQYF.

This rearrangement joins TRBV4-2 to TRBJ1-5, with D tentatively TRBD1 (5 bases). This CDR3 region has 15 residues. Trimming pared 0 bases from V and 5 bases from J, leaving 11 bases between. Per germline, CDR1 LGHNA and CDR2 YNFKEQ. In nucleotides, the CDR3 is TGTGCCAGCAGCCAAGATTGGGGCGGCGATCAGCCCCAGCATTTT. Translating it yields CASSQDWGGDQPQHF.

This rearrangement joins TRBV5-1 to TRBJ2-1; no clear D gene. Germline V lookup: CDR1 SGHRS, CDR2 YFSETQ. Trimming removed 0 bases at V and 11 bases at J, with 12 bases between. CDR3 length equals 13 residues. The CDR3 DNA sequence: TGCGCCAGCAGCTTGGCCTCAGGCAGTAAGCAGTTCTTC. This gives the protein CASSLASGSKQFF.

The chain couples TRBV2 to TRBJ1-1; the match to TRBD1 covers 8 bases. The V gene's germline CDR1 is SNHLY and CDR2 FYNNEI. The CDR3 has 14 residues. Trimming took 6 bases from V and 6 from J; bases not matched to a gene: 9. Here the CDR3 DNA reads TGTGCCAGCAGATACAGGGGGACGAGACCTGAAGCTTTCTTT. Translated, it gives CASRYRGTRPEAFF.

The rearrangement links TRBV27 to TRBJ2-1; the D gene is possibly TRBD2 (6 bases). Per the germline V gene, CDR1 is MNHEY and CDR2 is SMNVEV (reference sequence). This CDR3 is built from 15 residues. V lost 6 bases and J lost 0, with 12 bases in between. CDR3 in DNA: TGTGCCAGCAGGTCGGGTAGCGGCTCCTACAATGAGCAGTTCTTC. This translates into CASRSGSGSYNEQFF.

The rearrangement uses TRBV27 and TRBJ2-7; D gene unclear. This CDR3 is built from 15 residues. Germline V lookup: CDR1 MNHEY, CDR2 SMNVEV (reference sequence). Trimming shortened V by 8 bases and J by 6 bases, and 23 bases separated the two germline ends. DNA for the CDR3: TGTGCCAGCGCATTCCTCGTTCTCACCTCTACCGAGCAGTACTTC. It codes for CASAFLVLTSTEQYF.

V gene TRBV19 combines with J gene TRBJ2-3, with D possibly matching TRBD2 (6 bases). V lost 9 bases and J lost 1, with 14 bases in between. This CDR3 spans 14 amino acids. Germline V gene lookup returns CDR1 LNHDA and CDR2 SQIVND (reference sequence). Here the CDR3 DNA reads TGTGCCAGCGACGATAAGCGGGGCACAGATACGCAGTATTTT. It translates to CASDDKRGTDTQYF.